This T cell receptor beta chain was sequenced in a study of blood T cell repertoires in COVID-19. Produced via immunoSEQ multiplex PCR; TCRdb's table is partial and in-frame only. The data contain roughly 110,000 clones, around 80% of them seen just once; the ten biggest clones take up around 15%. Germline CDR1 is MDHEN and CDR2 is SYDVKM. V lost 7 bases and J lost 0, with 12 bases in between. This CDR3 comprises 14 residues. This TCR derives from a woman aged 55 to 70 with acute or convalescent COVID-19. The V call is TRBV28, the J call TRBJ1-1, with D possibly matching TRBD1 (6 bases). Material for sequencing was peripheral blood. The CDR3 DNA sequence: TGTGCCAGCAATGTAGGGACATTGAACACTGAAGCTTTCTTT. It yields the protein CASNVGTLNTEAFF.